This is a list of T cell receptor beta chains from one sample in a study of blood T cell repertoires in COVID-19. Repertoires were generated with immunoSEQ multiplex PCR, while TCRdb's copy carries only in-frame clones and drops some. This table holds roughly 180,000 clones, more than 80% found once. Sequencing was performed on peripheral blood. The receptor source for this set is a woman aged 55 to 70 with acute or convalescent COVID-19. Both conserved end residues are part of each CDR3. Fields, in order: V gene, clone size, J gene, D gene, CDR3 DNA, CDR3 protein. The D gene is left open where the match is weak. Rows may omit the clone size; those that give it use once, few, many or a size class.

V: TRBV12-3/TRBV12-4; size: NA; J: TRBJ1-6; D: NA; DNA: TGTGCCAGCAGTGGGACATGGGAACCACCCCTCCACTTT; CDR3: CASSGTWEPPLHF
V: TRBV5-1; size: once; J: TRBJ1-4; D: NA; DNA: TGCGCCAGCAGCCTAAAGACAGCTGCAACTAATGAAAAACTGTTTTTT; CDR3: CASSLKTAATNEKLFF
V: TRBV7-3; size: NA; J: TRBJ2-1; D: TRBD2; DNA: TGTGCCAGCAGCTTAGGGGGTAGCGGGAGCGTGGCCAATGAGCAGTTCTTC; CDR3: CASSLGGSGSVANEQFF
V: TRBV19; size: few; J: TRBJ1-5; D: NA; DNA: TGTGCCAGCAATAGACTTCGGGAACCCCAGCATTTT; CDR3: CASNRLREPQHF
V: TRBV15; size: NA; J: TRBJ2-1; D: TRBD2; DNA: TGTGCCACCAGCAGAGATAGGACTAGCGGGGGGTTCTTC; CDR3: CATSRDRTSGGFF
V: TRBV19; size: NA; J: TRBJ1-3; D: TRBD1; DNA: TGTGCCAGTAGCGGGACAGGGGTTGGAAACACCATATATTTT; CDR3: CASSGTGVGNTIYF
V: TRBV21-1; size: few; J: TRBJ2-7; D: NA; DNA: TGTGCCAGCAGCCGAACGGCCGCGGGGCCACTAGTCTACGAGCAGTACTTC; CDR3: CASSRTAAGPLVYEQYF
V: TRBV29-1; size: NA; J: TRBJ2-1; D: TRBD1; DNA: TGCAGCGTTGAAGACGAGAACAGGGGATCCTACAATGAGCAGTTCTTC; CDR3: CSVEDENRGSYNEQFF
V: TRBV6-5; size: NA; J: TRBJ1-2; D: NA; DNA: TGTGCCAGCAGTTACTTAGGTGTGGGGGCCGGTGTTGGCTACACCTTC; CDR3: CASSYLGVGAGVGYTF
V: TRBV7-9; size: NA; J: TRBJ2-5; D: TRBD1; DNA: TGTGCCAGCAGCCAACTCGGGACAGGGCAAGAGACCCAGTACTTC; CDR3: CASSQLGTGQETQYF
V: TRBV29-1; size: NA; J: TRBJ1-3; D: NA; DNA: TGCAGCGTTGAAAGTCGTCTAGCCTCTGGAAACACCATATATTTT; CDR3: CSVESRLASGNTIYF
V: TRBV18; size: NA; J: TRBJ1-6; D: NA; DNA: TGTGCCAGCTCACCACGGGTGGACACTACTTCGGCCCTCCACTTT; CDR3: CASSPRVDTTSALHF
V: TRBV7-2; size: few; J: TRBJ1-2; D: NA; DNA: TGTGCCAGCAGCTTAGACACCGCTCCTGGCTACACCTTC; CDR3: CASSLDTAPGYTF
V: TRBV30; size: few; J: TRBJ2-2; D: TRBD2; DNA: TGTGCCTGGAGAGCGGGAGTCCTCACCGGGGAGCTGTTTTTT; CDR3: CAWRAGVLTGELFF
V: TRBV28; size: NA; J: TRBJ1-2; D: NA; DNA: TGTGCCAGCAGTTGGAGGGCGAACTATGGCTACACCTTC; CDR3: CASSWRANYGYTF
V: TRBV28; size: few; J: TRBJ1-1; D: TRBD1; DNA: TGTGCCAGCAGTTTAAGGGTCGGGACAGTGAACACTGAAGCTTTCTTT; CDR3: CASSLRVGTVNTEAFF
V: TRBV28; size: NA; J: TRBJ2-7; D: NA; DNA: TGTGCCAGCATTGGAAGCGGCCACTCCTACGAGCAGTACTTC; CDR3: CASIGSGHSYEQYF
V: TRBV2; size: NA; J: TRBJ1-6; D: NA; DNA: TGTGCCAGCAGTGGAATGGTGGTCAGGTCACCCCTCCACTTT; CDR3: CASSGMVVRSPLHF
V: TRBV19; size: NA; J: TRBJ1-4; D: NA; DNA: TGTGCCAGTAGTATCGGGGTTCGGGCTGAAAAACTGTTTTTT; CDR3: CASSIGVRAEKLFF
V: TRBV5-1; size: NA; J: TRBJ1-2; D: NA; DNA: TGCGCCAGCAGCTCCTTCGCAGGGAACTATGGCTACACCTTC; CDR3: CASSSFAGNYGYTF
V: TRBV29-1; size: NA; J: TRBJ2-3; D: TRBD1; DNA: TGCAGCGTTGAAGATTATGGTCTTGGACAGGGTTTCACAGATACGCAGTATTTT; CDR3: CSVEDYGLGQGFTDTQYF
V: TRBV23-1; size: NA; J: TRBJ2-1; D: NA; DNA: TGCGCCAGCAGTCTCCCTAGGAGACCCCTCGGCTACAATGAGCAGTTCTTC; CDR3: CASSLPRRPLGYNEQFF
V: TRBV12-3/TRBV12-4; size: NA; J: TRBJ1-2; D: NA; DNA: TGTGCCAGCAGGGGAGGAGGGAACTATGGCTACACCTTC; CDR3: CASRGGGNYGYTF
V: TRBV5-1; size: NA; J: TRBJ1-1; D: NA; DNA: TGCGCCAGCAGCCCCCAGGGATATCCTGAAGCTTTCTTT; CDR3: CASSPQGYPEAFF
V: TRBV24-1; size: NA; J: TRBJ2-3; D: TRBD2; DNA: TGTGCCACCAGTGCCCGAACGCCGGGACTAGCGCATACTAGCACAGATACGCAGTATTTT; CDR3: CATSARTPGLAHTSTDTQYF
V: TRBV18; size: NA; J: TRBJ1-1; D: NA; DNA: TGTGCCAGCTCACCAGGCTCACAGAACACTGAAGCTTTCTTT; CDR3: CASSPGSQNTEAFF
V: TRBV27; size: NA; J: TRBJ1-2; D: NA; DNA: TGTGCCAGCAGTGGCCCTAACTATGGCTACACCTTC; CDR3: CASSGPNYGYTF
V: TRBV4-2; size: NA; J: TRBJ1-1; D: NA; DNA: TGTGCCAGCAGCCAAGATGCGTTACAGGGCGCCCTGAACACTGAAGCTTTCTTT; CDR3: CASSQDALQGALNTEAFF
V: TRBV19; size: NA; J: TRBJ2-1; D: TRBD1; DNA: TGTGCCAGTGGGACAGGGGGTCATGAGCAGTTCTTC; CDR3: CASGTGGHEQFF
V: TRBV21-1; size: NA; J: TRBJ1-1; D: NA; DNA: TGTGCCAGCAGCAAAGAGGCCAGGGATCGCACTGAAGCTTTCTTT; CDR3: CASSKEARDRTEAFF
V: TRBV6-5; size: NA; J: TRBJ1-3; D: NA; DNA: TGTGCCAGCAGTCTAGGGGGTTTCTCTGGAAACACCATATATTTT; CDR3: CASSLGGFSGNTIYF
V: TRBV10-3; size: few; J: TRBJ1-2; D: TRBD1; DNA: TGTGCCATCAGCCGACAGGGCCCGAACTATGGCTACACCTTC; CDR3: CAISRQGPNYGYTF
V: TRBV18; size: NA; J: TRBJ2-3; D: NA; DNA: TGTGCCAGCCGTACAGGGGAGGTTGATACGCAGTATTTT; CDR3: CASRTGEVDTQYF
V: TRBV30; size: NA; J: TRBJ2-1; D: NA; DNA: TGTGCCTGGAGTCGCGGAGGGTCTCTGAGCTCCTACAATGAGCAGTTCTTC; CDR3: CAWSRGGSLSSYNEQFF
V: TRBV19; size: NA; J: TRBJ2-2; D: TRBD1; DNA: TGTGCCAGTACCCCGGGACAGGGAAATACCGGGGAGCTGTTTTTT; CDR3: CASTPGQGNTGELFF
V: TRBV7-2; size: NA; J: TRBJ2-2; D: TRBD2; DNA: TGTGCCAGCAGCAATTTAGCGGGAGGAAACACCGGGGAGCTGTTTTTT; CDR3: CASSNLAGGNTGELFF
V: TRBV6-6; size: NA; J: TRBJ1-3; D: TRBD1; DNA: TGTGCCAGCAGTCAGACACAGGGGGCATCGGGCGGAAACACCATATATTTT; CDR3: CASSQTQGASGGNTIYF
V: TRBV27; size: NA; J: TRBJ1-1; D: NA; DNA: TGTGCCAGCAGTCCTAACAGGGTAGACACTGAAGCTTTCTTT; CDR3: CASSPNRVDTEAFF
V: TRBV6-1; size: once; J: TRBJ2-4; D: TRBD1; DNA: TGTGCCAGCAGTGTATTACCGGGACAGGCTAAAAACATTCAGTACTTC; CDR3: CASSVLPGQAKNIQYF
V: TRBV28; size: NA; J: TRBJ2-3; D: NA; DNA: TGTGCCCACGGCTCCAGGGACTTTTCTAGCACAGATACGCAGTATTTT; CDR3: CAHGSRDFSSTDTQYF
V: TRBV3-1/TRBV3-2; size: once; J: TRBJ1-5; D: NA; DNA: TGTGCCAGCAGCCTCACTACCGGGGGCAATCAGCCCCAGCATTTT; CDR3: CASSLTTGGNQPQHF
V: TRBV28; size: NA; J: TRBJ1-1; D: NA; DNA: TGTGCCAGCAGTCCCCGACGGGAAGCTTGGATGAACACTGAAGCTTTCTTT; CDR3: CASSPRREAWMNTEAFF
V: TRBV11-2; size: NA; J: TRBJ2-5; D: NA; DNA: TGTGCCAGCAGCTTAAACGGGAAGGGAACGGGGACCCAGTACTTC; CDR3: CASSLNGKGTGTQYF
V: TRBV28; size: once; J: TRBJ2-7; D: TRBD1; DNA: TGTGCCAGCAGTTTGGGGGACAGTTGGGAGCAGTACTTC; CDR3: CASSLGDSWEQYF
V: TRBV7-2; size: NA; J: TRBJ2-1; D: NA; DNA: TGTGCCAGCAGCTTAATTGGAGGGGGCATGGGGTACAATGAGCAGTTCTTC; CDR3: CASSLIGGGMGYNEQFF
V: TRBV4-1; size: NA; J: TRBJ1-2; D: NA; DNA: TGCGCCAGCAGCCAAGATCTGGGGAGCGACTATGGCTACACCTTC; CDR3: CASSQDLGSDYGYTF
V: TRBV25-1; size: few; J: TRBJ2-1; D: NA; DNA: TGTGCCAGCAGTGCTCTAGTCGGTGAGCAGTTCTTC; CDR3: CASSALVGEQFF
V: TRBV7-8; size: NA; J: TRBJ1-4; D: TRBD1; DNA: TGTGCCAGCAGCTCGAGACAGGGCGAAAAACTGTTTTTT; CDR3: CASSSRQGEKLFF
V: TRBV11-2; size: NA; J: TRBJ2-1; D: TRBD2; DNA: TGTGCCAGCCTGGGACTAGTTGCCAATGAGCAGTTCTTC; CDR3: CASLGLVANEQFF
V: TRBV6-5; size: few; J: TRBJ1-2; D: NA; DNA: TGTGCCAGCAGTTACTCACAGGGTTACGGCCACACCTTC; CDR3: CASSYSQGYGHTF
V: TRBV2; size: few; J: TRBJ1-6; D: TRBD1; DNA: TGTGCCAGCAGTGTGCGACAGGGACCTAATTCACCCCTCCACTTT; CDR3: CASSVRQGPNSPLHF
V: TRBV30; size: few; J: TRBJ1-2; D: NA; DNA: TGTGCCTGGGGGGGACTGACACCCTACAATAACTATGGCTACACCTTC; CDR3: CAWGGLTPYNNYGYTF
V: TRBV7-9; size: once; J: TRBJ2-2; D: NA; DNA: TGTGCCAGCAGCTTGGGACTTGCCACCGGGGAGCTGTTTTTT; CDR3: CASSLGLATGELFF
V: TRBV19; size: NA; J: TRBJ1-1; D: NA; DNA: TGTGCCAGTAGCATACCCGTTGCGGGGTACACTGAAGCTTTCTTT; CDR3: CASSIPVAGYTEAFF
V: TRBV7-8; size: NA; J: TRBJ1-5; D: TRBD1; DNA: TGTGCCAGCAGGGAAGGGGGCGATCAGCCCCAGCATTTT; CDR3: CASREGGDQPQHF
V: TRBV27; size: NA; J: TRBJ2-2; D: TRBD1; DNA: TGTGCCAGTATGGGACAGTCGAACACCGGGGAGCTGTTTTTT; CDR3: CASMGQSNTGELFF
V: TRBV30; size: NA; J: TRBJ1-1; D: TRBD1; DNA: TGTGCCTGGAGTGTTGCAGGGGGTCGGGACACTGAAGCTTTCTTT; CDR3: CAWSVAGGRDTEAFF
V: TRBV18; size: few; J: TRBJ1-1; D: NA; DNA: TGTGCCAGCTCACCACGGGGGGAGGCTGAAGCTTTCTTT; CDR3: CASSPRGEAEAFF
V: TRBV4-2; size: NA; J: TRBJ2-1; D: TRBD2; DNA: TGTGCCAGCAGCCCCGGGACTAGCGCTGGCGATGAGCAGTTCTTC; CDR3: CASSPGTSAGDEQFF
V: TRBV11-3; size: NA; J: TRBJ2-1; D: NA; DNA: TGTGCCAGCAGCCTCAACAGGGTCAATGAGCAGTTCTTC; CDR3: CASSLNRVNEQFF